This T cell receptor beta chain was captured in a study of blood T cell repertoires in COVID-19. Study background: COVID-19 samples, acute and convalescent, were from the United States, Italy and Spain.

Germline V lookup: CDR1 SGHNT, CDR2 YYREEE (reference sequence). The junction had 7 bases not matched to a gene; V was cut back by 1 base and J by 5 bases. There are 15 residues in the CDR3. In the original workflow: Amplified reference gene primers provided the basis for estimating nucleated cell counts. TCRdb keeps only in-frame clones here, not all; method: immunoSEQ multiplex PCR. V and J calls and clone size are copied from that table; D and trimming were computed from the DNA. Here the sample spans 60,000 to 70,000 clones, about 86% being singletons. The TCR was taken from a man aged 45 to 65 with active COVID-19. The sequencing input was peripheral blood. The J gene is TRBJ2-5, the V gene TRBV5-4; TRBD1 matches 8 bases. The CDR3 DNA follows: TGTGCCAGCAGCTTGAAGTTGTCAGGGGGCGAGACCCAGTACTTC. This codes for CASSLKLSGGETQYF.